This T cell receptor beta chain was captured in a study of blood T cell repertoires in COVID-19. J lost 6 bases, V lost 5 bases, and 11 bases had no gene match. CDR1 is SNHLY, CDR2 FYNNEI, per germline. The CDR3 sequence is 15 residues long. The data were produced by immunoSEQ multiplex PCR, yet TCRdb's version contains in-frame clones alone and is incomplete. This table has some 260,000 clones, around 82% appearing once. This sequence was found in a woman aged 80 or over with active or convalescent COVID-19. What was sequenced was peripheral blood. The V and J genes are TRBV2 and TRBJ1-1, with 8 bases that match TRBD1. The CDR3 nucleotides are TGTGCCAGCAGTCCCGCCCGGACAGGGAAATCTGAAGCTTTCTTT. The encoded protein is CASSPARTGKSEAFF.